The 6 T cell receptor beta chains presented below share a single source sample, sequenced in a study of CD4+ T cells in melanoma (dated by TCRdb to between 2022 and 2023). The protocol used for the library was the immunoSEQ multiplex PCR assay. Not all clones reach the TCRdb copy of this immuneACCESS table, which keeps in-frame sequences only. Checked studies attribute under half of the gap to unresolved V genes and leave the rest unexplained. This sample holds 120,000 to 150,000 clones; 92% were observed only once. The top ten clonotypes cover 1.5% to 1.7% of the sample. All receptors come from a human donor with melanoma.

The rearrangement links TRBV28 to TRBJ1-5; D uncertain. Germline V gene data show CDR1 as MDHEN and CDR2 as SYDVKM. This CDR3 spans 15 amino acids. Deletions cut 3 bases from V and 7 bases from J, with 16 bases between. The CDR3, as DNA: TGTGCCAGCAGTTTTGAGGGAATAACGAGGCAGCCCCAGCATTTT. It is translated as CASSFEGITRQPQHF.

This clone was detected a few times. V is TRBV7-9 and J is TRBJ1-6, with D hard to call. From germline, CDR1 is SEHNR and CDR2 FQNEAQ (reference sequence). The V gene lost 4 bases and the J gene lost 7 bases, with 8 bases spanning the gap. CDR3 length equals 13 residues. CDR3 nucleotide sequence: TGTGCCAGCAGCTACACAGAAAATTCACCCCTCCACTTT. This encodes CASSYTENSPLHF.

As to this clone: The junction differs from germline at one of its ends, possibly a read error. The chain employs TRBV7-7 and TRBJ2-5; no clear D gene. Germline V gene lookup returns CDR1 SSHAT and CDR2 FNYEAQ (reference sequence). The CDR3 totals 13 residues. The CDR3 DNA reads TGTGCTAGCAGCTTATACATCCAAGAGACCCAGTACTTC. It is translated as CASSLYIQETQYF.

The chain is built from TRBV6-6 and TRBJ2-7, with D perhaps being TRBD1 or TRBD2 (5 bases each). The CDR3 consists of 12 residues. Trimming removed 8 bases at V and 2 bases at J, with 10 bases between. CDR1 and CDR2 (germline): MNHNY, SVGAGI (reference sequence). The CDR3 sequence is CASRWDAYEQYF. The CDR3 DNA follows: TGTGCCAGCCGCTGGGACGCCTACGAGCAGTACTTC.

The J gene is TRBJ2-1, the V gene TRBV19, with D perhaps matching TRBD2 (5 bases). CDR3 size: 12 residues. Trimming took 6 bases from V and 5 from J, leaving 8 bases between them. CDR1 and CDR2 from the germline V gene are LNHDA and SQIVND (reference sequence). The CDR3 loop is CASRYGDNEQFF. The CDR3 region has the DNA TGTGCCAGTAGGTACGGGGACAATGAGCAGTTCTTC.

The chain couples TRBV30 to TRBJ2-5; 8 bases align to TRBD2. The CDR3 has 15 residues. Germline loops: CDR1 GTSNPN, CDR2 SVGIG (reference sequence). The ends lost 3 bases at V and 4 bases at J; junction bases unmatched: 10. CDR3 nucleotides: TGTGCCTGGAGCGCTCCGACTAGCGTACGAGAGACCCAGTACTTC. This codes for CAWSAPTSVRETQYF.